Shown below are 26 T cell receptor beta chains from a single sample sequenced in a study of T cells after yellow fever vaccination. MiXCR, run by TCRdb on the 5' RACE reads, gives a single entry per CDR3 protein. This table has under 150,000 distinct CDR3 sequences, around 7.7% appearing once. The sequences come from CD4+ T cells sorted from PBMCs, collected 5 days after the yellow fever booster vaccination. These receptors all stem from a man aged 25 to 45 who received the YFV17D yellow fever vaccine.

This clonotype was seen many times. The chain employs TRBV12-3 or TRBV12-4 and TRBJ1-2; D gene unclear. V was clipped by 3 bases and J by 4 bases, with 9 bases between them. The CDR3 contains 13 residues. The CDR3 sequence: CASSLSEGYGYTF. CDR3 sequence (DNA): TGTGCCAGCAGTTTGAGTGAGGGCTATGGCTACACCTTC.

This clonotype was picked up many times. The chain is built from TRBV6-6 and TRBJ2-5; 7 bases are a match to TRBD2. The germline CDR1 and CDR2 sequences are MNHNY and SVGAGI (reference sequence). The CDR3 totals 13 residues. V was clipped by 6 bases and J by 7 bases; unmatched bases: 8. In nucleotides, the CDR3 is TGTGCCAGCAGCGACGGGGGGTTTGGGACCCAGTACTTC. Its protein product is CASSDGGFGTQYF.

This clonotype was detected ten times or more. J is TRBJ2-3 and V is TRBV25-1, with TRBD2 matching over 7 bases. The CDR3 totals 15 residues. Trimming at V came to 2 bases and at J to 0 bases, leaving 2 bases not matched to a gene. In germline, CDR1 is MGHDK, CDR2 SYGVNS. The CDR3 loop is CASSEGGGSTDTQYF. The CDR3 DNA is TGTGCCAGCAGTGAAGGCGGGGGAAGCACAGATACGCAGTATTTT. Looking up the rest from reference TRBV25-1 and TRBJ2-3 gives the full variable domain: EADIYQTPRYLVIGTGKKITLECSQTMGHDKMYWYQQDPGMELHLIHYSYGVNSTEKGDLSSESTVSRIRTEHFPLTLESARPSHTSQYLCASSEGGGSTDTQYFGPGTRLTVL.

This clonotype was seen many times. The chain couples TRBV20-1 to TRBJ2-1; 8 bases map to TRBD2. The CDR3 runs 14 residues. Trimming removed 5 bases from V and 7 bases from J; junction bases left unmatched: 10. Germline values: CDR1 DFQATT, CDR2 SNEGSKA (reference sequence). CDR3 bases: TGCAGTGCTGTGTTGGCGGGAGGACGGAATGAGCAGTTCTTC. Encoded protein: CSAVLAGGRNEQFF.

This clonotype was seen a handful of times. The chain recombines TRBV5-1 with TRBJ2-7; 9 bases line up with TRBD1. This CDR3 is built from 17 residues. The germline gives CDR1 SGHRS, CDR2 YFSETQ. With V trimmed by 0 bases and J by 2 bases, 9 bases remained unmatched. The CDR3 spells CASSLEPMGQGPYEQYF. In DNA form, the CDR3 reads TGCGCCAGCAGCTTGGAACCAATGGGACAGGGACCCTACGAGCAGTACTTC.

Many counts were recorded for this clonotype. This chain connects TRBV7-2 to TRBJ1-4, with D tentatively TRBD1 (6 bases). The CDR3 runs to 14 residues. V lost 4 bases and J 4 bases, leaving 10 bases between the germline ends. Germline lookup yields CDR1 SGHTA and CDR2 FQGNSA. The DNA for the CDR3 is TGTGCCAGCAGCTGGGGGCAGGGTAATGAAAAACTGTTTTTT. Its protein product is CASSWGQGNEKLFF.

This clonotype was observed at least ten times. The V call is TRBV5-1, the J call TRBJ2-2; possibly TRBD1 for D (6 bases). CDR3 size: 15 residues. Germline values: CDR1 SGHRS, CDR2 YFSETQ. V was trimmed by 0 bases and J by 6 bases, leaving 12 bases between them. CDR3 sequence (DNA): TGCGCCAGCAGCTTGGGGGACACGATGGCCGGGGAGCTGTTTTTT. Encoded protein: CASSLGDTMAGELFF.

The chain uses TRBV11-2 and TRBJ2-3; the match to TRBD2 covers 13 bases. Germline V gene sequence: CDR1 SGHAT, CDR2 FQNNGV. V trimming: 5 bases; J trimming: 0 bases; junction bases outside the gene matches: 11. The CDR3 is 19 residues long. Written as DNA, the CDR3 is TGTGCCAGCAGCGGACTAGCGGGAGTAAGGGGGCCTAGCACAGATACGCAGTATTTT. It is translated as CASSGLAGVRGPSTDTQYF.

This clonotype has a count of ten or more. The gene calls are TRBV7-9 and TRBJ2-1; D is possibly TRBD1 (5 bases). Germline V gene lookup returns CDR1 SEHNR and CDR2 FQNEAQ (reference sequence). The CDR3 is 15 residues long. V was clipped by 1 base and J by 5 bases, with 12 bases between them. The CDR3 DNA is TGTGCCAGCAGCTTAGAAGGGGTCACCAACAATGAGCAGTTCTTC. Its translation is CASSLEGVTNNEQFF.

This clonotype has a count of ten or more. The rearrangement uses TRBV5-1 and TRBJ1-1; D perhaps matches TRBD1 (5 bases). The germline V gene has CDR1 SGHRS and CDR2 YFSETQ. Trimming pared 4 bases from V and 0 bases from J, leaving 13 bases between. This CDR3 is built from 15 residues. As DNA, the CDR3 is TGCGCCAGCAGCAGGAAGACAGACATGAACACTGAAGCTTTCTTT. It specifies CASSRKTDMNTEAFF. The full variable domain, rest sourced from reference TRBV5-1 and TRBJ1-1, is KAGVTQTPRYLIKTRGQQVTLSCSPISGHRSVSWYQQTPGQGLQFLFEYFSETQRNKGNFPGRFSGRQFSNSRSEMNVSTLELGDSALYLCASSRKTDMNTEAFFGQGTRLTVV.

This clonotype appeared a few times. The chain has TRBV12-5 and TRBJ2-2; no firm D call. This CDR3 is 14 amino acids long. Germline CDR1 reads LGHNT; CDR2 reads FRNRAP. V lost 0 bases to trimming and J lost 6 bases, with 8 bases between them. This CDR3 is CASGLVPFPGELFF. The DNA for the CDR3 is TGTGCTAGTGGTTTGGTACCCTTCCCCGGGGAGCTGTTTTTT.

The table lists this clonotype with many counts. The chain combines TRBV11-2 with TRBJ2-1, with 8 positions matching TRBD2. The CDR3 spans 16 residues. Germline lookup yields CDR1 SGHAT and CDR2 FQNNGV. V lost 5 bases to trimming and J lost 6 bases; unmatched junction nucleotides: 12. In DNA form, the CDR3 reads TGTGCCAGCAGCGCCTATCCGGGACTAGGAGTCAATGAGCAGTTCTTC. This codes for CASSAYPGLGVNEQFF.

This clonotype was detected ten times or more. This sequence joins TRBV11-2 and TRBJ2-7; D unresolved. Germline-derived CDR1 and CDR2 are SGHAT and FQNNGV. The CDR3 sequence is 15 residues long. With 5 bases removed from V and 6 bases from J, the gap between germline ends came to 20 bases. The CDR3 region is CASSPTGIRVGEQYF. DNA of the CDR3: TGTGCCAGCAGCCCGACGGGCATACGGGTCGGCGAGCAGTACTTC.

This clonotype was seen many times. This chain uses TRBV20-1 with TRBJ2-1; no definite D call. V was cut by 3 bases and J by 3 bases, with 12 bases left in between. The CDR3 extends over 14 amino acids. CDR1 is DFQATT, CDR2 SNEGSKA, per germline (reference sequence). Here the CDR3 reads CSASSRSFYNEQFF. CDR3 nucleotide sequence: TGCAGTGCTAGTAGCAGGAGTTTCTACAATGAGCAGTTCTTC.

The chain carries TRBV6-2 or TRBV6-3 and TRBJ2-7; 9 positions agree with TRBD1. Germline assignment: CDR1 MNHEY and CDR2 SVGEGT. J lost 5 bases, V lost 4 bases, and 9 bases had no gene match. The CDR3 contains 15 residues. Here the CDR3 reads CASSSVTGGFNEQYF. The DNA of the CDR3 is TGTGCCAGCAGTTCAGTCACAGGGGGCTTCAACGAGCAGTACTTC.

Points on this clonotype: A much larger clone differs from this one at a single base, so this may be a read error. The chain recombines TRBV11-1 with TRBJ2-2; D unresolved. Germline V gene lookup returns CDR1 SGHAT and CDR2 FQDESV (reference sequence). This CDR3 region has 14 residues. V shed 5 bases and J shed 4 bases, with 11 bases lying between them. The CDR3 here is CASSIGLGTGELFF. The CDR3 DNA follows: TGTGCCAGCAGCATAGGTCTAGGCACCGGGGAGCTGTTTTTT.

This clonotype was seen at least ten times. This sequence joins TRBV4-2 and TRBJ1-1, with D unclear. In germline, CDR1 is LGHNA, CDR2 YNFKEQ. The CDR3 has 17 amino acids. V was shortened by 1 base and J by 1 base, with 16 bases between the two germline ends. CDR3 coding DNA: TGTGCCAGCAGCCAAGGGGCTAGCTCCAGGAGGAACACTGAAGCTTTCTTT. Translation gives CASSQGASSRRNTEAFF.

This clonotype was detected ten times or more. The rearrangement links TRBV5-1 to TRBJ2-3; 8 bases line up with TRBD1. Germline-derived CDR1 and CDR2 are SGHRS and YFSETQ. This CDR3 spans 15 amino acids. J gave up 8 bases and V 4 bases, and 12 bases lay outside the gene matches. The CDR3: CASSNPQGVGATQYF. The CDR3 DNA sequence: TGCGCCAGCAGCAACCCACAGGGGGTGGGGGCTACGCAGTATTTT.

In its sample, this clonotype was seen many times. The chain couples TRBV3-1 to TRBJ2-7; possible D gene TRBD2, 6 bases. V was clipped by 4 bases and J by 2 bases, with 27 bases between them. The CDR3 is 19 residues long. The germline gives CDR1 LGHDT, CDR2 YNNKEL (reference sequence). CDR3 sequence (DNA): TGTGCCAGCAGCCCTCTACGACCCAAATCGACTAGTCTGACCTACGAGCAGTACTTC. Translating gives CASSPLRPKSTSLTYEQYF.

This clonotype showed up many times. V usage is TRBV7-2 and J usage is TRBJ2-7; no reliable D call. Per germline, CDR1 SGHTA and CDR2 FQGNSA. Trimming took 2 bases from V and 3 from J, leaving 8 bases between them. This CDR3 is built from 13 residues. CDR3 region: CASSLIGDYEQYF. As DNA, the CDR3 is TGTGCCAGCAGCTTAATCGGAGACTACGAGCAGTACTTC.

This clonotype was observed at least ten times. V gene TRBV20-1 combines with J gene TRBJ2-1, with a possible D match to TRBD1 (6 bases). The CDR3 totals 16 residues. Per germline, CDR1 DFQATT and CDR2 SNEGSKA (reference sequence). Deletions cut 0 bases from V and 6 bases from J, with 18 bases between. The CDR3 DNA reads as TGCAGTGCTAGAGATCGTAATGGGGGCTACTTCAATGAGCAGTTCTTC. It encodes CSARDRNGGYFNEQFF.

This clonotype has ten or more counts. This chain links TRBV6-5 with TRBJ1-2, with 8 bases fitting TRBD1. The CDR3 totals 15 residues. Germline V lookup: CDR1 MNHEY, CDR2 SVGAGI. The V and J ends lost 5 bases and 4 bases, in that order; junction bases with no gene match: 9. The CDR3 nucleotides are TGTGCCAGCAGTCCTAAGACAGGGGTAACCTATGGCTACACCTTC. Translation: CASSPKTGVTYGYTF.

The sample holds many counts of this clonotype. CDR3 region: CASRLSRGRTDTQYF. CDR3 bases: TGTGCCAGCAGATTGTCCCGGGGCCGTACAGATACGCAGTATTTT. The chain employs TRBV6-2 or TRBV6-3 and TRBJ2-3; either TRBD1 or TRBD2 may supply D (5 bases each). This CDR3 region has 15 residues. Germline V gene sequence: CDR1 MNHEY, CDR2 SVGEGT. V was cut by 6 bases and J by 3 bases, with 16 bases left in between.

This clonotype was observed at least ten times. The chain employs TRBV7-2 and TRBJ2-1; 8 nucleotides align to TRBD2. The CDR3 is 14 residues long. Germline V gene lookup returns CDR1 SGHTA and CDR2 FQGNSA. V dropped 1 base and J dropped 14; count of bases not matched to a gene: 10. The chain's CDR3 is CASSLGPLPGGEFF. Here the CDR3 DNA reads TGTGCCAGCAGCTTAGGGCCCCTTCCGGGAGGGGAGTTCTTC.

In this sample, this clonotype turned up many times. The chain employs TRBV5-1 and TRBJ2-1, with D perhaps TRBD1 or TRBD2 (5 bases each). Deletions cut 4 bases from V and 0 bases from J, with 11 bases between. This CDR3 comprises 15 residues. CDR1 SGHRS and CDR2 YFSETQ come from the germline V gene. CDR3 DNA: TGCGCCAGCAGCGTCCGGGACGCCTCCTACAATGAGCAGTTCTTC. It specifies CASSVRDASYNEQFF.

This clonotype was counted at least ten times. The J gene is TRBJ2-1, the V gene TRBV4-2, with 7 bases lining up with TRBD2. CDR1 and CDR2 from the germline V gene are LGHNA and YNFKEQ. V gave up 2 bases and J gave up 2 bases; unmatched junction bases: 6. The CDR3 is 16 amino acids. CDR3 loop: CASSQPLAEAYNEQFF. The CDR3 region has the DNA TGTGCCAGCAGCCAACCCCTAGCGGAAGCCTACAATGAGCAGTTCTTC.